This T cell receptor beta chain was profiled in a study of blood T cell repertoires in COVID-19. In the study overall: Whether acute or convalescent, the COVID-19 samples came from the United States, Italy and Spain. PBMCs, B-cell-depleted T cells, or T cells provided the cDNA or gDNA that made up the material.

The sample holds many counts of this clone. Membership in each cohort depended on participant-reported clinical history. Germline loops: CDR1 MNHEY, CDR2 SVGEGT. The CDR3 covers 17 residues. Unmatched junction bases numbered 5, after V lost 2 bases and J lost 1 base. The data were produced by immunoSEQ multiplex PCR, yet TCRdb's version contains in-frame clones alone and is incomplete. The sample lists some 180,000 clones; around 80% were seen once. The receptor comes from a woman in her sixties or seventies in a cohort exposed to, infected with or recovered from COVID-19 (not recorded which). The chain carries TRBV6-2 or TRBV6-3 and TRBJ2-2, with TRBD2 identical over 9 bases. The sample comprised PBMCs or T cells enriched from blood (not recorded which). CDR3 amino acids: CASSYPGLAGNTGELFF. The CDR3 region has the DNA TGTGCCAGCAGTTACCCGGGACTAGCAGGGAACACCGGGGAGCTGTTTTTT.